These 11 T cell receptor beta chains came from one sample sequenced in a study of T-cell memory formation after mild COVID-19. TCRdb re-analysed the 5' RACE reads in MiXCR, keeping a single row per CDR3 protein. The repertoire holds about 310,000 distinct CDR3 sequences, with about a sixth as singletons. Sequencing was carried out using PBMCs or a T cell subset sorted from them (not recorded which). These receptor sequences come from a man in his late teens or twenties who had mild COVID-19 (a few samples of this study predate the infection). Cell type and time point are not known.

This clonotype was recorded a few times. The chain combines TRBV5-1 with TRBJ2-1, with D possibly TRBD2 on 6 matching bases. Germline V gene lookup returns CDR1 SGHRS and CDR2 YFSETQ. V was clipped by 3 bases and J by 0 bases, with 10 bases between them. CDR3 length: 15 amino acids. CDR3 amino acids: CASSWVGGSYNEQFF. CDR3 nucleotide sequence: TGCGCCAGCAGCTGGGTCGGGGGCTCCTACAATGAGCAGTTCTTC.

The V call is TRBV6-1, the J call TRBJ2-7; TRBD2 matches 9 bases. Germline V lookup: CDR1 MNHNS, CDR2 SASEGT. The CDR3 runs to 18 residues. The ends lost 8 bases at V and 5 bases at J; junction bases unmatched: 22. CDR3 in DNA: TGTGCCAGCCTCCGCCCGCGGGGGGGGATAAAACTCTGCGACGAGCAGTACTTC. This gives the protein CASLRPRGGIKLCDEQYF.

This clonotype was seen more than once but under ten times. This chain connects TRBV7-6 to TRBJ1-3; D is ambiguous. Germline V gene data show CDR1 as SGHVS and CDR2 as FNYEAQ. Between the trimmed V and J ends, which lost 5 bases and 0 bases, there was a span of 8 bases. The CDR3 is 14 amino acids. CDR3 sequence (DNA): TGTGCCAGCAGCCCGCGCCCCTCTGGAAACACCATATATTTT. It is translated as CASSPRPSGNTIYF.

This clonotype was seen a few times. The rearrangement uses TRBV5-1 and TRBJ2-3, with 9 bases fitting TRBD1. The V and J ends lost 7 bases and 8 bases, in that order; junction bases with no gene match: 17. The germline V gene has CDR1 SGHRS and CDR2 YFSETQ. The CDR3 length is 16 residues. This CDR3 is CASGPLGTGIGGTQYF. The DNA for the CDR3 is TGCGCCAGCGGGCCCCTCGGGACAGGGATTGGAGGTACGCAGTATTTT.

This clonotype has just a few counts. The chain recombines TRBV20-1 with TRBJ1-5; no definite D call. V was trimmed by 1 base and J by 7 bases, leaving 5 bases between them. There are 11 residues in the CDR3. Germline lookup yields CDR1 DFQATT and CDR2 SNEGSKA (reference sequence). CDR3 sequence reads: CSARGKQPQHF. CDR3 nucleotide sequence: TGCAGTGCTAGAGGAAAGCAGCCCCAGCATTTT.

The gene calls are TRBV5-1 and TRBJ2-3; 13 bases are shared with TRBD2. The CDR3 is 16 residues long. The V and J ends lost 4 bases and 4 bases, in that order; junction bases with no gene match: 6. From germline, CDR1 is SGHRS and CDR2 YFSETQ. CDR3 loop: CASSHGTSGVADTQYF. For the CDR3, the DNA is TGCGCCAGCAGCCACGGGACTAGCGGGGTGGCAGATACGCAGTATTTT.

V gene TRBV6-5 combines with J gene TRBJ2-1; a possible D gene is TRBD1 (6 bases). The V end was cut by 8 bases, the J end by 3 bases, with 14 bases between. The CDR3 contains 14 residues. The germline V gene encodes CDR1 MNHEY and CDR2 SVGAGI. The CDR3 loop is CASGLRGNYNEQFF. CDR3 coding DNA: TGTGCCAGCGGGTTGAGGGGGAACTACAATGAGCAGTTCTTC.

This clonotype turned up a few times. This chain uses TRBV27 with TRBJ1-1, with TRBD1 as a possible D gene (5 bases). Per the germline V gene, CDR1 is MNHEY and CDR2 is SMNVEV (reference sequence). The CDR3 runs to 15 residues. Trimming removed 3 bases at V and 1 base at J, with 12 bases between. CDR3 loop: CASSLEGRENTEAFF. The CDR3 DNA sequence: TGTGCCAGCAGTTTGGAGGGACGGGAGAACACTGAAGCTTTCTTT.

In its sample, this clonotype was seen a few times. The V gene is TRBV20-1, the J gene TRBJ2-3; no firm D call. The germline gives CDR1 DFQATT, CDR2 SNEGSKA (reference sequence). CDR3 length equals 11 residues. V gave up 2 bases and J gave up 5 bases, with 5 bases separating them. The CDR3 is CSARLGDTQYF. CDR3 DNA: TGCAGTGCTAGATTAGGAGATACGCAGTATTTT.

This clonotype was picked up a small number of times. The chain combines TRBV6-1 with TRBJ2-3; 8 bases line up with TRBD2. Germline CDR1 and CDR2: MNHNS and SASEGT. V trimming: 2 bases; J trimming: 3 bases; junction bases outside the gene matches: 10. This CDR3 comprises 17 residues. The CDR3 loop reads CASSERERSGGTDTQYF. The CDR3 region has the DNA TGTGCCAGCAGTGAACGGGAGCGGAGCGGGGGAACAGATACGCAGTATTTT.

This chain connects TRBV23-1 to TRBJ2-7; the D gene is possibly TRBD2 (5 bases). TRBV23-1 is identified as an open reading frame with a role that is uncertain. Trimming took off 4 bases at V and 5 bases at J, with 12 bases between the two ends. The CDR3 covers 13 residues. CDR3: CASSLRGMDEQYV. DNA for the CDR3: TGCGCCAGCAGTCTTCGGGGTATGGACGAGCAGTACGTC.